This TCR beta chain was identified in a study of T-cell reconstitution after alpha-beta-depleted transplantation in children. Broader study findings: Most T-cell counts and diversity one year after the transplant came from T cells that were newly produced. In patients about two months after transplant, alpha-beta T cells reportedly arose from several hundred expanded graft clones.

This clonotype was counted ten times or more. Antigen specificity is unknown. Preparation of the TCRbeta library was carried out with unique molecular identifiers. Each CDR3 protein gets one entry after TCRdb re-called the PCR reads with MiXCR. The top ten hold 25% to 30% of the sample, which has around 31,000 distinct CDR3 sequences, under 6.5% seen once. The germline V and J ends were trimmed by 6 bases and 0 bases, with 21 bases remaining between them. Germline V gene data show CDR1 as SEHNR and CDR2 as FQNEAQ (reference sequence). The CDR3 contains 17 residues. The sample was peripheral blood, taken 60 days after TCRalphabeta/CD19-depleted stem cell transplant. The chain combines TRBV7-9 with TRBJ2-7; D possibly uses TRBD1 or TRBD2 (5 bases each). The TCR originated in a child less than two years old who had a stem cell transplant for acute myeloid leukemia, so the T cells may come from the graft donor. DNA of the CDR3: TGTGCCAGCAGTCCCGTCGGTCTCGGGGCTAGCTCCTACGAGCAGTACTTC. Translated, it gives CASSPVGLGASSYEQYF.